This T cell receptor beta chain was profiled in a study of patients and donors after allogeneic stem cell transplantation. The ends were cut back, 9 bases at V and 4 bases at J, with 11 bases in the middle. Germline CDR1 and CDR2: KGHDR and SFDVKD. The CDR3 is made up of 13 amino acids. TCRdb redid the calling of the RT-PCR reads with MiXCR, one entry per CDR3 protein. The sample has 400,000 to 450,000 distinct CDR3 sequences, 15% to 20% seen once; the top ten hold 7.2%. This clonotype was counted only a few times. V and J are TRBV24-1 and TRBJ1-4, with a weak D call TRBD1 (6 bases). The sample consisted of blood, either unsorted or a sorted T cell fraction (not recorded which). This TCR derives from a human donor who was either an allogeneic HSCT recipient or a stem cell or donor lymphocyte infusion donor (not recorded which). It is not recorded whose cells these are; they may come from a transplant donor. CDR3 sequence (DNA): TGTGCCACCGCAGGGGACAATAATGAAAAACTGTTTTTT. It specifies CATAGDNNEKLFF.